Each of the 30 T cell receptor beta chains below was sequenced from the same sample in a study of blood T cells in healthy people across ages. Alongside a J-beta primer mix, a sample-barcoded 5' primer served in a second PCR lasting about 6 to 11 cycles. Using its own MiXCR run on the 5' RACE reads, TCRdb lists one record per CDR3 protein. The sample records 1,500,000 or so distinct CDR3 sequences, approximately 60% being singletons. Input material: blood. Receptors originate from a man younger than 35 in good health.

This chain joins TRBV6-6 and TRBJ1-2, with a tentative D call TRBD1 (5 bases). Germline V gene lookup returns CDR1 MNHNY and CDR2 SVGAGI (reference sequence). The CDR3 extends over 17 amino acids. Trimming shortened V by 10 bases and J by 8 bases, and 32 bases separated the two germline ends. The DNA for the CDR3 is TGTGCCACCACCTCAACTTCACAGGTTTTTATCACGGGAGGCTACACCTTC. Translating it yields CATTSTSQVFITGGYTF.

This clonotype has more than one count but fewer than ten. The chain combines TRBV29-1 with TRBJ2-7; 9 bases map to TRBD1. CDR3 size: 13 residues. CDR1 SQVTM and CDR2 ANQGSEA come from the germline V gene. The ends lost 3 bases at V and 3 bases at J; junction bases unmatched: 3. The CDR3 nucleotides are TGCAGCGTTGAGGGACAGGGCTTCTACGAGCAGTACTTC. This gives the protein CSVEGQGFYEQYF.

There are a few counts of this clonotype. The chain couples TRBV12-5 to TRBJ2-3; possible D gene TRBD1, 5 bases. Trimming removed 7 bases from V and 6 bases from J, with 20 bases in between. This CDR3 spans 15 amino acids. Per the germline V gene, CDR1 is LGHNT and CDR2 is FRNRAP. CDR3: CASAVQGFGADTQYF. Written as DNA, the CDR3 is TGTGCTAGTGCAGTCCAGGGTTTCGGCGCTGATACGCAGTATTTT. The full variable domain, completed using reference TRBV12-5 and TRBJ2-3, is DARVTQTPRHKVTEMGQEVTMRCQPILGHNTVFWYRQTMMQGLELLAYFRNRAPLDDSGMPKDRFSAEMPDATLATLKIQPSEPRDSAVYFCASAVQGFGADTQYFGPGTRLTVL.

V usage is TRBV4-3 and J usage is TRBJ1-6; D is undetermined. V gave up 3 bases and J gave up 8 bases, with 8 bases separating them. The CDR3 runs 13 residues. In germline, CDR1 is LGHNA, CDR2 YSLEER. The CDR3 region is CASSHTGDSPLHF. As DNA, the CDR3 is TGCGCCAGCAGCCATACCGGGGATTCACCCCTCCACTTT.

The chain carries TRBV18 and TRBJ1-1, with D unclear. Trimming stripped 1 base from V and 0 bases from J, with 9 bases between. Germline lookup yields CDR1 KGHSH and CDR2 LQKENI. The CDR3 consists of 15 residues. The CDR3 sequence: CASSPLPNMNTEAFF. The CDR3 nucleotides read TGTGCCAGCTCACCACTCCCTAACATGAACACTGAAGCTTTCTTT. Looking up the rest from reference TRBV18 and TRBJ1-1 gives the full variable domain: NAGVMQNPRHLVRRRGQEARLRCSPMKGHSHVYWYRQLPEEGLKFMVYLQKENIIDESGMPKERFSAEFPKEGPSILRIQQVVRGDSAAYFCASSPLPNMNTEAFFGQGTRLTVV.

The rearrangement uses TRBV5-1 and TRBJ2-3; D possibly corresponds to TRBD1 (6 bases). CDR1 is SGHRS, CDR2 YFSETQ, per germline. V was clipped by 4 bases and J by 4 bases, with 19 bases between them. CDR3 size: 16 residues. DNA for the CDR3: TGCGCCAGCAGCCTTCGGGACACAACTCTTGCAGATACGCAGTATTTT. Its translation is CASSLRDTTLADTQYF. Full variable domain (missing parts from reference TRBV5-1 and TRBJ2-3): KAGVTQTPRYLIKTRGQQVTLSCSPISGHRSVSWYQQTPGQGLQFLFEYFSETQRNKGNFPGRFSGRQFSNSRSEMNVSTLELGDSALYLCASSLRDTTLADTQYFGPGTRLTVL.

V gene TRBV3-1 combines with J gene TRBJ2-5; 12 bases map to TRBD2. There are 17 residues in the CDR3. The germline CDR1 and CDR2 sequences are LGHDT and YNNKEL (reference sequence). The ends lost 4 bases at V and 1 base at J; junction bases unmatched: 7. CDR3 amino acids: CASSPRTSGTLQETQYF. Here the CDR3 DNA reads TGTGCCAGCAGCCCACGGACTAGCGGGACCCTCCAAGAGACCCAGTACTTC.

The chain has TRBV12-3 or TRBV12-4 and TRBJ1-6, with 9 bases matching TRBD1. Trimming cost V 6 bases and J 7 bases; bases outside gene matches: 7. The CDR3 length is 15 residues. The CDR3 region is CASSLIDRGNSPLHF. The CDR3 coding sequence is TGTGCCAGCAGCCTTATTGACAGGGGGAATTCACCCCTCCACTTT.

The CDR3 reads CASSQVGQVVQETQYF. In nucleotides, the CDR3 is TGCGCCAGCAGCCAAGTTGGACAGGTCGTCCAAGAGACCCAGTACTTC. The chain joins TRBV4-1 to TRBJ2-5, with TRBD1 matching over 7 bases. The CDR3 totals 16 residues. Germline V lookup: CDR1 MGHRA, CDR2 YSYEKL. The V and J ends lost 1 base and 1 base, in that order; junction bases with no gene match: 6.

Details on this clonotype: At one of its ends the junction is not consistent with the germline gene, which may arise from a read error. The gene calls are TRBV20-1 and TRBJ2-1; TRBD2 might be the D (6 bases). Per the germline V gene, CDR1 is DFQATT and CDR2 is SNEGSKA (reference sequence). This CDR3 spans 15 amino acids. For the CDR3, the DNA is TGCAGTGCTGGAGAGCTAGCGCCCTCCTACAATGAGCAGTTCTTC. It translates to CSAGELAPSYNEQFF.

This chain uses TRBV28 with TRBJ1-2; 12 bases align to TRBD1. The CDR3 extends over 17 amino acids. J was trimmed by 4 bases and V by 10 bases; bases with no gene match: 16. CDR1 is MDHEN, CDR2 SYDVKM, per germline. The CDR3 here is CATEPGTGGPTSYGYTF. DNA for the CDR3: TGTGCCACCGAGCCCGGGACAGGGGGCCCGACTAGCTATGGCTACACCTTC.

The rearrangement links TRBV10-2 to TRBJ2-2; no clear D. In germline, CDR1 is WSHSY, CDR2 SAAADI. Trimming took 4 bases from V and 7 from J, leaving 13 bases between them. CDR3 size: 14 residues. CDR3 in DNA: TGCGCCAGCAGTGGGACCCCCGCGGTCGGGGAGCTGTTTTTT. Encoded protein: CASSGTPAVGELFF.

This clonotype has a single count. The chain has TRBV20-1 and TRBJ2-4; the D call may be TRBD1 or TRBD2 (7 bases each). From germline, CDR1 is DFQATT and CDR2 SNEGSKA (reference sequence). The CDR3 loop spans 18 amino acids. The germline V and J ends were trimmed by 5 bases and 3 bases, with 26 bases remaining between them. The DNA of the CDR3 is TGCAGTGCTGTAGCTCGGCGGGGGCCCCAGGGGGTCAAAAACATTCAGTACTTC. Amino acid sequence: CSAVARRGPQGVKNIQYF.

V gene TRBV3-1 combines with J gene TRBJ2-4; 10 bases map to TRBD1. This CDR3 comprises 15 residues. Per germline, CDR1 LGHDT and CDR2 YNNKEL (reference sequence). Trimming at V came to 0 bases and at J to 7 bases, leaving 3 bases not matched to a gene. The CDR3 sequence is CASSQDPGQGNIQYF. CDR3 bases: TGTGCCAGCAGCCAAGACCCGGGACAGGGGAACATTCAGTACTTC. Supplemented by reference TRBV3-1 and TRBJ2-4, the full variable domain reads DTAVSQTPKYLVTQMGNDKSIKCEQNLGHDTMYWYKQDSKKFLKIMFSYNNKELIINETVPNRFSPKSPDKAHLNLHINSLELGDSAVYFCASSQDPGQGNIQYFGAGTRLSVL.

There are a few counts of this clonotype. The chain uses TRBV12-3 or TRBV12-4 and TRBJ2-1, with D tentatively TRBD1 (7 bases). The CDR3 is 15 amino acids. Trimming took 7 bases from V and 3 from J, leaving 16 bases between them. This CDR3 is CASNQEGAGYNEQFF. The CDR3, as DNA: TGTGCCAGCAATCAGGAGGGGGCTGGCTACAATGAGCAGTTCTTC.

This clonotype has more than one count but fewer than ten. This chain uses TRBV20-1 with TRBJ1-1; 8 positions match TRBD1. CDR1 and CDR2 (germline): DFQATT, SNEGSKA (reference sequence). The CDR3 contains 14 residues. The V segment lost 4 bases and the J segment 1 base; nucleotides outside the gene matches: 5. The CDR3 is CSAKGQGGNTEAFF. As DNA, the CDR3 is TGCAGTGCTAAAGGACAGGGCGGGAACACTGAAGCTTTCTTT.

The CDR3: CASSEPTSGKIVWEQYF. The CDR3, as DNA: TGTGCCAGCAGTGAACCGACTAGCGGGAAGATCGTCTGGGAGCAGTACTTC. The chain carries TRBV2 and TRBJ2-4, with 11 bases that match TRBD2. J gave up 13 bases and V 2 bases, and 16 bases lay outside the gene matches. Germline values: CDR1 SNHLY, CDR2 FYNNEI. The CDR3 spans 17 residues.

The chain carries TRBV20-1 and TRBJ2-1; possibly TRBD1 or TRBD2 for D (6 bases each). The CDR3 contains 12 residues. Germline-derived CDR1 and CDR2 are DFQATT and SNEGSKA (reference sequence). V was shortened by 5 bases and J by 10 bases, with 15 bases between the two germline ends. CDR3 protein: CSALRRGAEQFF. The CDR3 DNA follows: TGCAGTGCTCTTCGAAGGGGGGCCGAGCAGTTCTTC.

The gene calls are TRBV6-5 and TRBJ2-3; D unclear. V was trimmed by 0 bases and J by 2 bases, leaving 18 bases between them. The CDR3 extends over 18 amino acids. Germline assignment: CDR1 MNHEY and CDR2 SVGAGI. Here the CDR3 reads CASSYSGVVRHPTDTQYF. CDR3 nucleotide sequence: TGTGCCAGCAGTTACTCGGGTGTTGTCCGACACCCCACAGATACGCAGTATTTT.

The rearrangement joins TRBV29-1 to TRBJ1-2; D gene unclear. Germline V gene sequence: CDR1 SQVTM, CDR2 ANQGSEA. This CDR3 is built from 14 residues. V shed 7 bases and J shed 2 bases, with 17 bases lying between them. The CDR3 here is CSALTGSTNYGYTF. CDR3 bases: TGCAGCGCCCTAACCGGGAGCACAAACTATGGCTACACCTTC.

The chain recombines TRBV6-2 or TRBV6-3 with TRBJ2-2; D gene unclear. Germline values: CDR1 MNHEY, CDR2 SVGEGT. V lost 4 bases and J 5 bases, leaving 17 bases between the germline ends. This CDR3 contains 16 residues. In DNA form, the CDR3 reads TGTGCCAGCAGTTCCTTAATTCTGGACGAGACCGGGGAGCTGTTTTTT. This sequence encodes CASSSLILDETGELFF.

The rearrangement joins TRBV28 to TRBJ2-1; tentative D call: TRBD2 (5 bases). Germline V gives CDR1 MDHEN, CDR2 SYDVKM. Trimming removed 3 bases from V and 10 bases from J, with 16 bases in between. This CDR3 has 14 amino acids. The CDR3 sequence: CASSLRAQSGEQFF. The DNA of the CDR3 is TGTGCCAGCAGTTTGAGGGCCCAGTCTGGAGAGCAGTTCTTC.

The chain carries TRBV6-5 and TRBJ1-5, with a weak D call TRBD1 (6 bases). This CDR3 has 14 residues. Germline values: CDR1 MNHEY, CDR2 SVGAGI. The V and J ends lost 5 bases and 6 bases respectively, with 14 bases between them. The CDR3 DNA reads as TGTGCCAGCAGTAGAGACAGGTCCTTTCAGCCCCAGCATTTT. Its protein product is CASSRDRSFQPQHF.

This clonotype occurred a few times. This sequence joins TRBV11-2 and TRBJ2-3; no definite D call. This CDR3 has 15 residues. V lost 2 bases and J lost 5, with 14 bases in between. Looked up from germline, CDR1 is SGHAT and CDR2 is FQNNGV. CDR3 nucleotide sequence: TGTGCCAGCAGCTTAAGTTCCCGGCTCCAAGATACGCAGTATTTT. Residues: CASSLSSRLQDTQYF.

A few counts support this clonotype. The chain couples TRBV29-1 to TRBJ2-2, with 15 bases aligning to TRBD2. The CDR3 contains 22 residues. Germline loops: CDR1 SQVTM, CDR2 ANQGSEA. The V gene end was trimmed by 5 bases and the J gene end by 0 bases; junction bases not matched to a gene: 19. CDR3 loop: CSVQGRMMGTSGGLSNTGELFF. The CDR3 nucleotides are TGCAGCGTTCAGGGGCGAATGATGGGGACTAGCGGGGGGCTCTCGAACACCGGGGAGCTGTTTTTT.

The chain joins TRBV20-1 to TRBJ2-4; TRBD2 matches at 7 bases. With V trimmed by 2 bases and J by 8 bases, 9 bases remained unmatched. The CDR3 is made up of 14 amino acids. Germline V gene lookup returns CDR1 DFQATT and CDR2 SNEGSKA (reference sequence). This CDR3 is CSARRGVGWDIQYF. CDR3 sequence (DNA): TGCAGTGCTAGACGGGGGGTGGGGTGGGACATTCAGTACTTC.

This clonotype came up a few times. The chain has TRBV29-1 and TRBJ1-1; possibly TRBD1 for D (5 bases). V lost 6 bases and J lost 5, with 19 bases in between. This CDR3 is built from 14 residues. The germline CDR1 and CDR2 sequences are SQVTM and ANQGSEA. The CDR3 reads CSVMVGQGRTEAFF. The CDR3 DNA is TGCAGCGTGATGGTTGGGCAGGGCAGGACTGAAGCTTTCTTT.

The chain uses TRBV20-1 and TRBJ1-1, with D perhaps TRBD1 (6 bases). Germline CDR1 DFQATT, CDR2 SNEGSKA (reference sequence). The CDR3 runs to 15 residues. The ends were cut back, 3 bases at V and 1 base at J, with 15 bases in the middle. The CDR3 loop reads CSASTQGWRNTEAFF. CDR3 bases: TGCAGTGCTAGTACCCAGGGGTGGAGGAACACTGAAGCTTTCTTT.

This clonotype came up once. J is TRBJ1-2 and V is TRBV7-9; no reliable D call. This CDR3 is 12 amino acids long. V lost 5 bases, J lost 8 bases, and 12 bases lay in between. Germline CDR1 and CDR2: SEHNR and FQNEAQ (reference sequence). The CDR3 here is CASSPAHNGYTF. The CDR3 bases are TGTGCCAGCAGCCCGGCACACAACGGCTACACCTTC.

The chain has TRBV10-3 and TRBJ1-2; D unclear. Looked up from germline, CDR1 is ENHRY and CDR2 is SYGVKD. CDR3 length equals 13 residues. The V end lost 6 bases, the J end lost 8 bases, and 16 bases lay between the germline ends. The CDR3 DNA sequence: TGTGCCATCAGCGAAGGGCGTTCCTACGGCTACACCTTC. Protein sequence: CAISEGRSYGYTF.